This paragraph reports one TCR beta chain. Its cognate antigen is unknown. This sample stems from a study of T cell responses to AZD1222 COVID-19 vaccine. Study outcomes and limitations: Donors were largely white British and mainly female; clonal diversity was possibly underestimated.

Using immunoSEQ multiplex PCR, the repertoire was profiled, and TCRdb retains in-frame clones only, with some absent. The sample lists roughly 120,000 clones; roughly 85% were seen once. This CDR3 contains 15 residues. Germline CDR1 is SGHTA and CDR2 is FQGTGA. V lost 5 bases to trimming and J lost 4 bases, with 17 bases between them. The rearrangement joins TRBV7-3 to TRBJ2-5; the D gene is possibly TRBD2 (7 bases). This specimen consisted of peripheral blood, obtained 28 days after the second AZD1222 dose. This sequence was found in an adult who received the AZD1222 COVID-19 vaccine. The CDR3 DNA sequence: TGTGCCAGCAGCGTACTCGGGGGGCTGGGAGAGACCCAGTACTTC. Translated: CASSVLGGLGETQYF.